The next 22 T cell receptor beta chains were all read from a single sample in a study of blood T cell repertoires in COVID-19. Repertoires were generated with immunoSEQ multiplex PCR, while TCRdb's copy carries only in-frame clones and drops some. The sample consists of about 240,000 clones, approximately 80% of them appearing once. The material sequenced was peripheral blood. Receptor source: a woman older than 75 with acute or convalescent COVID-19.

The J gene is TRBJ1-5, the V gene TRBV15; no reliable D call. V dropped 0 bases and J dropped 2 bases, with 5 bases sitting between them. The germline V gene encodes CDR1 LNHNV and CDR2 YYDKDF (reference sequence). There are 14 residues in the CDR3. This CDR3 is CATSRDVGNQPQHF. The CDR3 coding sequence is TGTGCCACCAGCAGAGATGTAGGCAATCAGCCCCAGCATTTT. Using reference TRBV15 and TRBJ1-5 for the parts outside the CDR3, the full variable domain is DAMVIQNPRYQVTQFGKPVTLSCSQTLNHNVMYWYQQKSSQAPKLLFHYYDKDFNNEADTPDNFQSRRPNTSFCFLDIRSPGLGDTAMYLCATSRDVGNQPQHFGDGTRLSIL.

The chain is built from TRBV9 and TRBJ2-7; D call uncertain. Deletions cut 2 bases from V and 5 bases from J, with 11 bases between. Germline V gene sequence: CDR1 SGDLS, CDR2 YYNGEE. This CDR3 has 13 residues. The CDR3, as DNA: TGTGCCAGCAGCGTGAAATTCCTAAACGAGCAGTACTTC. Translated: CASSVKFLNEQYF.

This chain uses TRBV5-1 with TRBJ2-7; TRBD1 matches at 7 bases. The CDR3 sequence is 14 residues long. Germline values: CDR1 SGHRS, CDR2 YFSETQ. J was trimmed by 2 bases and V by 2 bases; bases with no gene match: 4. The CDR3 region is CASSLRTGAYEQYF. The CDR3 DNA is TGCGCCAGCAGCTTACGGACAGGAGCCTACGAGCAGTACTTC.

This chain links TRBV2 with TRBJ1-2; 7 bases map to TRBD1. V shed 7 bases, J shed 7 bases, and the junction held 3 bases outside the gene matches. This CDR3 spans 11 amino acids. The germline gives CDR1 SNHLY, CDR2 FYNNEI. The CDR3 here is CASTWTGGYTF. The CDR3 nucleotides are TGTGCCAGCACATGGACAGGTGGCTACACCTTC.

The J gene is TRBJ2-5, the V gene TRBV2; the D gene is possibly TRBD2 (6 bases). V was cut by 8 bases and J by 1 base, with 14 bases left in between. Germline values: CDR1 SNHLY, CDR2 FYNNEI. This CDR3 has 14 residues. The CDR3: CASQGGGAQETQYF. The DNA of the CDR3 is TGTGCCAGCCAAGGTGGCGGGGCCCAAGAGACCCAGTACTTC.

This clone has just one count. V and J are TRBV5-1 and TRBJ2-2, with TRBD2 identical over 7 bases. The CDR3 has 15 amino acids. V dropped 5 bases and J dropped 4; count of bases not matched to a gene: 8. CDR1 is SGHRS and CDR2 is YFSETQ in the germline V gene. DNA for the CDR3: TGCGCCAGCAGGCGAGGAGCTAGCGGCACCGGGGAGCTGTTTTTT. It translates to CASRRGASGTGELFF. The full variable domain, completed using reference TRBV5-1 and TRBJ2-2, is KAGVTQTPRYLIKTRGQQVTLSCSPISGHRSVSWYQQTPGQGLQFLFEYFSETQRNKGNFPGRFSGRQFSNSRSEMNVSTLELGDSALYLCASRRGASGTGELFFGEGSRLTVL.

The V gene is TRBV24-1, the J gene TRBJ2-2, with D possibly TRBD2 on 5 matching bases. The CDR3 sequence is 15 residues long. V was pared by 5 bases and J by 11 bases, with 20 bases between. Germline lookup yields CDR1 KGHDR and CDR2 SFDVKD. CDR3 DNA sequence: TGTGCCACCAGTGGTCGGGGTAGACCTTCAAGCGAGCTGTTTTTT. It is translated as CATSGRGRPSSELFF.

The chain employs TRBV28 and TRBJ1-5, with a weak D call TRBD1 (5 bases). The CDR3 covers 15 residues. Germline V gives CDR1 MDHEN, CDR2 SYDVKM. The germline V and J ends were trimmed by 3 bases and 0 bases, with 9 bases remaining between them. DNA for the CDR3: TGTGCCAGCAGTTTGGAGGGGTATAGCAATCAGCCCCAGCATTTT. It codes for CASSLEGYSNQPQHF.

The chain has TRBV4-1 and TRBJ1-4, with no clear D. The CDR3 has 15 residues. Trimming removed 1 base at V and 4 bases at J, with 10 bases between. The germline V gene encodes CDR1 MGHRA and CDR2 YSYEKL. Here the CDR3 reads CASSQAGIYNEKLFF. The CDR3 nucleotides are TGCGCCAGCAGCCAAGCGGGGATCTATAATGAAAAACTGTTTTTT.

The chain combines TRBV5-1 with TRBJ2-2; the D gene is possibly TRBD1 (7 bases). This CDR3 has 13 amino acids. In germline, CDR1 is SGHRS, CDR2 YFSETQ. V lost 4 bases to trimming and J lost 5 bases, with 9 bases between them. DNA of the CDR3: TGCGCCAGCAGCCCAGGGGGGACCGGGGAGCTGTTTTTT. It is translated as CASSPGGTGELFF.

This rearrangement joins TRBV29-1 to TRBJ2-1, with TRBD2 matching over 12 bases. The germline gives CDR1 SQVTM, CDR2 ANQGSEA. V was clipped by 4 bases and J by 8 bases; unmatched bases: 9. This CDR3 is built from 15 residues. CDR3: CSVARLAGGPDEQFF. In DNA form, the CDR3 reads TGCAGCGTTGCCCGCCTAGCGGGGGGGCCGGATGAGCAGTTCTTC.

This chain uses TRBV30 with TRBJ1-1, with no clear D. Germline V lookup: CDR1 GTSNPN, CDR2 SVGIG (reference sequence). CDR3 length equals 12 residues. The ends were cut back, 4 bases at V and 1 base at J, with 7 bases in the middle. The CDR3 region is CAWNRGNTEAFF. The CDR3 bases are TGTGCCTGGAATCGGGGGAACACTGAAGCTTTCTTT.

The rearrangement links TRBV10-3 to TRBJ1-4, with a weak D call TRBD1 (5 bases). The germline V gene encodes CDR1 ENHRY and CDR2 SYGVKD. Trimming left V 5 bases short and J 0 bases short, with 10 bases between. This CDR3 comprises 15 residues. CDR3 loop: CAISPRQSTNEKLFF. As DNA, the CDR3 is TGTGCCATCAGTCCCCGACAGTCAACTAATGAAAAACTGTTTTTT.

The CDR3 sequence: CASSEGSRGYNSPLHF. DNA for the CDR3: TGTGCCAGCAGTGAAGGGAGCAGGGGTTATAATTCACCCCTCCACTTT. This rearrangement joins TRBV6-1 to TRBJ1-6; perhaps TRBD1 as D (6 bases). CDR1 and CDR2 from the germline V gene are MNHNS and SASEGT. The CDR3 length is 16 residues. Trimming stripped 1 base from V and 4 bases from J, with 11 bases between.

This clone was seen only once. This chain joins TRBV28 and TRBJ1-3; possible D gene TRBD1, 6 bases. Germline lookup yields CDR1 MDHEN and CDR2 SYDVKM. The CDR3 contains 15 residues. V dropped 7 bases and J dropped 0 bases, with 13 bases sitting between them. This chain's CDR3 is CASTSDSSSGNTIYF. The CDR3 DNA reads as TGTGCCAGCACCTCGGACAGTTCCTCTGGAAACACCATATATTTT.

The chain combines TRBV7-3 with TRBJ2-7; weak D call: TRBD2 (5 bases). V dropped 1 base and J dropped 6 bases, with 10 bases sitting between them. The CDR3 has 13 amino acids. CDR1 SGHTA and CDR2 FQGTGA come from the germline V gene. In nucleotides, the CDR3 is TGTGCCAGCAGCTTAAGTCCTAGCTCCGAGCAGTACTTC. As protein: CASSLSPSSEQYF.

Points on this clone: The same CDR3 arises from other DNA sequences in this sample as well. The rearrangement links TRBV19 to TRBJ1-5, with D perhaps matching TRBD1 (6 bases). Deletions cut 6 bases from V and 7 bases from J, with 16 bases between. The V gene's germline CDR1 is LNHDA and CDR2 SQIVND (reference sequence). The CDR3 is 14 residues long. CDR3 protein: CASSSTGGEQPQHF. CDR3 coding DNA: TGTGCCAGTAGCTCGACAGGAGGAGAACAGCCCCAGCATTTT.

The V and J genes are TRBV7-9 and TRBJ1-5; D perhaps matches TRBD1 (6 bases). V was trimmed by 5 bases and J by 1 base, leaving 15 bases between them. The germline V gene encodes CDR1 SEHNR and CDR2 FQNEAQ (reference sequence). The length of the CDR3 is 16 residues. CDR3 loop: CASSRTGGASNQPQHF. In nucleotides, the CDR3 is TGTGCCAGCAGCCGAACCGGGGGGGCGAGCAATCAGCCCCAGCATTTT. The full variable domain, completed using reference TRBV7-9 and TRBJ1-5, is DTGVSQNPRHKITKRGQNVTFRCDPISEHNRLYWYRQTLGQGPEFLTYFQNEAQLEKSRLLSDRFSAERPKGSFSTLEIQRTEQGDSAMYLCASSRTGGASNQPQHFGDGTRLSIL.

The chain uses TRBV18 and TRBJ2-5; 14 bases agree with TRBD2. The CDR3 is 20 amino acids. V trimming: 4 bases; J trimming: 5 bases; junction bases outside the gene matches: 18. Germline CDR1 and CDR2: KGHSH and LQKENI. In nucleotides, the CDR3 is TGTGCCAGCTCACTATACCGTTCATCCGGGACTAGCGGGGGTCGGGAGACCCAGTACTTC. Translation: CASSLYRSSGTSGGRETQYF.

The rearrangement links TRBV7-3 to TRBJ2-1; D may be TRBD2 (5 bases). Germline V gene data show CDR1 as SGHTA and CDR2 as FQGTGA. V gave up 5 bases and J gave up 2 bases, with 13 bases separating them. The CDR3 spans 15 residues. The CDR3 nucleotides are TGTGCCAGCAGCCCCCAGCGGACTCCCTACAATGAGCAGTTCTTC. It translates to CASSPQRTPYNEQFF.

The gene calls are TRBV18 and TRBJ1-1, with unresolved D. CDR3 size: 15 residues. Germline values: CDR1 KGHSH, CDR2 LQKENI. Trimming stripped 1 base from V and 1 base from J, with 10 bases between. The CDR3, as DNA: TGTGCCAGCTCACCACGAGAGGCAGCGAACACTGAAGCTTTCTTT. This encodes CASSPREAANTEAFF.

The CDR3 DNA is TGTGCCAGCACCAAGCGGAGCGGACTTGAGCAGTTCTTC. This codes for CASTKRSGLEQFF. J is TRBJ2-1 and V is TRBV12-3 or TRBV12-4; D may be TRBD2 (5 bases). The CDR3 spans 13 residues. V was cut by 7 bases and J by 9 bases, with 16 bases left in between.